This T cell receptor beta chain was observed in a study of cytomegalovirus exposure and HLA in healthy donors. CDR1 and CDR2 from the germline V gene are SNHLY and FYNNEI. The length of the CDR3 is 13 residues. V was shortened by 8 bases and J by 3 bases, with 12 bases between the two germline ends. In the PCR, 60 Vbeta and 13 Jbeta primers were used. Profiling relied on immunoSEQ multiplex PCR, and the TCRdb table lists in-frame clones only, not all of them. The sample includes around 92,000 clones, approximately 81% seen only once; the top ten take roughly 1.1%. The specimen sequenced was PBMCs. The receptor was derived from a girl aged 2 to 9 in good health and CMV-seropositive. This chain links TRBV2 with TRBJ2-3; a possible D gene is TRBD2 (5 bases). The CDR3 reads CASAAEGTDTQYF. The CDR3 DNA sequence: TGTGCCAGCGCTGCAGAGGGAACAGATACGCAGTATTTT.